This TCR beta chain was profiled in a study of blood T cell repertoires in COVID-19 (dated by TCRdb to 2020 to 2021). Regarding the research as a whole: Samples from collaborators originated in the United States, Italy and Spain and spanned both the acute and convalescent phases of COVID-19. The prospective study material was composed of cDNA or gDNA derived from T cells, B-cell-depleted T cells, or PBMCs. The dataset comprised deeply sampled blood TCRbeta repertoires from subjects exposed to, actively infected with, or recovered from COVID-19. The repertoires were released in a freely available public database intended as a resource for research on the immune response to SARS-CoV-2. Samples were obtained from the ongoing ImmuneRACE study (first 160 participants) and from 1,254 subjects provided by 6 global collaborators. A de-identified subject ID, COVID-19 status, age in years and sex were almost always included in the sample metadata. HLA class I and class II types, where available, came from metadata supplied by the sample provider rather than from assay-based typing. Overall study outcomes, separate from this receptor: Clinical and demographic metadata were provided uncurated, with the amount varying by source and participant.

The CDR3 sequence holds 14 residues, the cysteine and phenylalanine included. Only CDR3 DNA remains: 42 bases, in frame from the first base. CDR1 LGHNA and CDR2 YNFKEQ are derived from the germline V gene. Ends trimmed: V by 2 bases, J by 8 bases; bases unmatched to a gene: 5. The immunoSEQ Assay, a bias-controlled multiplex PCR, was used to amplify TCRbeta CDR3 regions from genomic DNA. The study's own analysis went as follows. Within the assay, amplification of reference gene primers was used to estimate how many nucleated cells each sample contained. Sequence reads were collapsed and filtered to measure the absolute abundance of every unique TCRbeta CDR3 rearrangement. For each sample, productive Simpson clonality was calculated by taking the square root of Simpson's diversity index across productive rearrangements. Here the immuneACCESS table is served through TCRdb, limited to in-frame sequences with V and J called. Missing clones are a known gap in these copies; in checked studies unresolved V genes cover under half, and the rest lacks a known reason. The V and J calls and clone size come from that table; D and trimming were worked out from the DNA. Recorded for this sample are 380,000 or so clones; more than 70% of them occurred a single time. The top ten clonotypes cover around 1.2% of the sample.

As concerns this clone: What antigen it recognizes has not been identified. The record has no base qualities; no much larger clone is one base away.

The collaborating institutions used their own protocols to collect whole blood in K2EDTA tubes. For TCRbeta analysis, collaborators shipped samples as frozen whole blood, isolated PBMCs, or DNA extracted from either of those sample types. What was sequenced was peripheral blood. This sequence uses TRBV4-2 and TRBJ1-4, with 7 middle bases fitting TRBD1. This sequence was found in a man between 35 and 55 years old with acute or convalescent COVID-19. The DNA reads TGTGCCAGCAGCCAACGGACAGGAGGGGAAAAACTGTTTTTT. This yields the protein CASSQRTGGEKLFF.